This note documents a single T cell receptor beta chain sequence. Sequenced by immunoSEQ multiplex PCR; TCRdb stores in-frame clones only, minus some. The data contain tens of thousands of clones, roughly 90% of them singletons. This sample is drawn from a study of T cells in localized non-small cell lung cancer. The CDR3 loop spans 15 amino acids. Germline values: CDR1 SGHTA, CDR2 FQGNSA. Trimming stripped 2 bases from V and 6 bases from J, with 15 bases between. This chain connects TRBV7-2 to TRBJ2-3; unclear D gene. This receptor was obtained from a male donor at least 60 years old with stage I squamous cell lung carcinoma. The sample was peripheral blood, taken before any cancer treatment. The CDR3 DNA reads as TGTGCCAGCAGCTTACAAGGGCTTTCTGGGGATACGCAGTATTTT. This sequence encodes CASSLQGLSGDTQYF.